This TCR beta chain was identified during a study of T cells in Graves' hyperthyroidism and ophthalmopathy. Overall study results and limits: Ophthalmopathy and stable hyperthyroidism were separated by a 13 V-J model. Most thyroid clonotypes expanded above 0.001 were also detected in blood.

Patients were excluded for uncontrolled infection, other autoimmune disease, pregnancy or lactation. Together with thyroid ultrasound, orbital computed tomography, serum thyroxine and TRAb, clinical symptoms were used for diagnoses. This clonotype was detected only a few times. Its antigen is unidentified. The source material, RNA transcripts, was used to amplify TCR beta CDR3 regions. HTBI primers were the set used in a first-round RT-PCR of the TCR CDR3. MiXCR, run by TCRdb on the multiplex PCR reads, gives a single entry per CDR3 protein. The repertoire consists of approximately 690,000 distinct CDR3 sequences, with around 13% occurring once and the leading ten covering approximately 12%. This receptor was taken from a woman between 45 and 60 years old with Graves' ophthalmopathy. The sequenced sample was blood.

The CDR3 here is CATSRDWTGYEQYF. The CDR3 coding sequence is TGTGCCACCAGCAGAGATTGGACAGGATACGAGCAGTACTTC. The chain recombines TRBV15 with TRBJ2-7; 7 bases are a match to TRBD1. Germline V gene lookup returns CDR1 LNHNV and CDR2 YYDKDF (reference sequence). V lost 0 bases and J lost 4; bases outside the gene matches: 3. The CDR3 has 14 amino acids.